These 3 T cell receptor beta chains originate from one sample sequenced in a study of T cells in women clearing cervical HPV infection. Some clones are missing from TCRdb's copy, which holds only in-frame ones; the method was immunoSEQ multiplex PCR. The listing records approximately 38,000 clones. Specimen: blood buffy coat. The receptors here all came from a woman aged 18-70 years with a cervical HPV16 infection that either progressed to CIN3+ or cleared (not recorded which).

CDR3 DNA, as far as it was read: TGTGCCAGCAGCAGGCTCTCTGGGGCCAACGTG. Amino acid sequence: CASSRLSGANV. The whole CDR3 protein is CASSRLSGANVLFF. V usage is TRBV5-6 and J usage is TRBJ2-2; D is perhaps TRBD1 (5 bases). The sequenced fragment ends 3 residues before the CDR3 boundary, so the rest is inferred from the germline J gene. Germline V lookup: CDR1 SGHDT, CDR2 YYEEEE. This CDR3 is built from 14 residues.

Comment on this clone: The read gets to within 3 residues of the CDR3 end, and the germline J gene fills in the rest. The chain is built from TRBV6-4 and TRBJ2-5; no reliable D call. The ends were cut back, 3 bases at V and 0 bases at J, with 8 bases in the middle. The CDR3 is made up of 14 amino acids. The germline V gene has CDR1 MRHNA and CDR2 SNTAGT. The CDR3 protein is CASSESANQETQYF. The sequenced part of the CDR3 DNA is TGTGCCAGCAGTGAGAGCGCGAACCAAGAGACC.

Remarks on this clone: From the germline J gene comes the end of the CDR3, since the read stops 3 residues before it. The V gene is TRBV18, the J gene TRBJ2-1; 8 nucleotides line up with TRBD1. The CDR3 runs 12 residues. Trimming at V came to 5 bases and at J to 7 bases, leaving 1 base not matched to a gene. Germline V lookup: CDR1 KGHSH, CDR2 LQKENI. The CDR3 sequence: CASSDRGNEQFF. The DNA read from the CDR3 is TGTGCCAGCTCAGACAGGGGTAATGAG.